The rows below give T cell receptor beta chains drawn from one sample of a study of neurological immune-mediated disorders. TCRdb used MiXCR to reprocess the 5' RACE reads, holding one entry per CDR3 protein. The table lists more than 25,000 distinct CDR3 sequences, 9% to 13% of them singletons. The specimen was PBMCs. The source of these receptors is a woman aged 55-69 years in good health. The CDR3 runs from the conserved cysteine through the conserved F or W. Each record gives: J gene, CDR3 length, V gene, clone size, D gene, CDR3 DNA, CDR3 protein. D genes are given only for firm matches. Not every row has a clone size; where given, it reads once, few, many or a size class.

TRBJ2-2 | 15 | TRBV5-1 | many | . | TGCGCCAGCAGCTTGGACACCTCGAACACCGGGGAGCTGTTTTTT | CASSLDTSNTGELFF
TRBJ2-5 | 12 | TRBV6-6 | many | . | TGTGCCAGCGAAGGACAGAAAGAGACCCAGTACTTC | CASEGQKETQYF
TRBJ1-4 | 16 | TRBV5-5 | many | TRBD1 | TGTGCCAGCAGCTTGAGGGGACAGGCAACTAATGAAAAACTGTTTTTT | CASSLRGQATNEKLFF
TRBJ2-3 | 13 | TRBV5-1 | many | TRBD2 | TGCGCCAGCAGCTACGGGGGGACAGATACGCAGTATTTT | CASSYGGTDTQYF
TRBJ1-6 | 13 | TRBV20-1 | . | . | TGCAGTGTTAGATTGAAGGGCGATTCACCCCTCCACTTT | CSVRLKGDSPLHF
TRBJ1-1 | 13 | TRBV12-3/TRBV12-4 | once | TRBD1 | TGTGCCAGCAGTGCACGGGACAGCAAGGAAGCTTTCTTT | CASSARDSKEAFF
TRBJ2-7 | 13 | TRBV29-1 | many | TRBD1 | TGCAGCGCTGGGACAGGAGTTTCCTACGAGCAGTACTTC | CSAGTGVSYEQYF
TRBJ2-2 | 18 | TRBV29-1 | many | . | TGCAGCGTTGCGCCCCATGGCAGGGGCGGGTTGGGGACCGGGGAGCTGTTTTTT | CSVAPHGRGGLGTGELFF
TRBJ2-7 | 13 | TRBV6-5 | many | . | TGTGCCAGCATCCACCCCCTAAACTACGAGCAGTACTTC | CASIHPLNYEQYF
TRBJ2-7 | 15 | TRBV28 | many | . | TGTGCCAGCAGTTTATTTGGCGGGACGAGTTACGAGCAGTACTTC | CASSLFGGTSYEQYF
TRBJ2-2 | 17 | TRBV3-1 | medium-sized | . | TGTGCCAGCAGCCCTGCCTGGGGGCGGACGAACACCGGGGAGCTGTTTTTT | CASSPAWGRTNTGELFF
TRBJ1-2 | 15 | TRBV12-3/TRBV12-4 | many | . | TGTGCCAGCAGCTGGACCCGGGCCGGGGCCACTAGCTACACCTTC | CASSWTRAGATSYTF
TRBJ2-3 | 14 | TRBV28 | medium-sized | . | TGTGCCAGCAGTTTTGGGGGAAGCACAGATACGCAGTATTTT | CASSFGGSTDTQYF
TRBJ2-1 | 15 | TRBV7-2 | many | . | TGTGCCAGCAGCTTAACACAGGACTCCTACAATGAGCAGTTCTTC | CASSLTQDSYNEQFF
TRBJ2-2 | 15 | TRBV7-3 | many | . | TGTGCCAGCAGTCCCAGGGTCCGAGGCACCGGGGAGCTGTTTTTT | CASSPRVRGTGELFF
TRBJ1-5 | 16 | TRBV10-3 | medium-sized | TRBD1 | TGTGCCATCAGCTCGGGACAGGGGGGGAGCAATCAGCCCCAGCATTTT | CAISSGQGGSNQPQHF
TRBJ2-3 | 14 | TRBV27 | many | TRBD2 | TGTGCCAGCAGTCGCCTGGGGGGGACAGATACGCAGTATTTT | CASSRLGGTDTQYF
TRBJ1-5 | 15 | TRBV4-1 | . | . | TGCGCCAGCAGCCAAGATCCTCAGTCCGTACGGCCCAAGCATTTT | CASSQDPQSVRPKHF
TRBJ2-1 | 14 | TRBV20-1 | many | . | TGCAGTGCTACGAGAGGCTCTAGCGTGAGTGAGCAGTTCTTC | CSATRGSSVSEQFF
TRBJ1-6 | 16 | TRBV5-1 | many | TRBD1 | TGCGCCAGCAGCTCCGACCAGGGACAGCCGAGGGCACCCCTCCACTTT | CASSSDQGQPRAPLHF
TRBJ2-3 | 16 | TRBV4-2 | many | TRBD2 | TGTGCCAGCAGCCAAGTGGGCGGGGGGGCGGTTGATACGCAGTATTTT | CASSQVGGGAVDTQYF
TRBJ1-3 | 15 | TRBV7-9 | many | . | TGTGCCAGCAGCCCAAAGGGCCGAGGAGGAAACACCATATATTTT | CASSPKGRGGNTIYF
TRBJ2-7 | 14 | TRBV6-6 | many | . | TGTGCCAGCAGCAAGGGGGACTCACGCGGCGAGCAGTACTTC | CASSKGDSRGEQYF
TRBJ1-2 | 15 | TRBV7-2 | many | . | TGTGCCAGCAGCCTCCTCGTGGGGGGCGCGTCCGGCTACACCTTC | CASSLLVGGASGYTF
TRBJ2-4 | 13 | TRBV10-2 | many | . | TGCGCCAGCAGTGAAAGCAGCCCAAACATTCAGTACTTC | CASSESSPNIQYF
TRBJ2-1 | 14 | TRBV7-2 | many | TRBD2 | TGTGCCAGCAGCCGTAGCGGGGGCCCTTGGGAGCAGTTCTTC | CASSRSGGPWEQFF
TRBJ1-1 | 14 | TRBV14 | many | . | TGTGCCAGCAGCCATCCCTGGGGCGCAACTGAAGCTTTCTTT | CASSHPWGATEAFF
TRBJ2-1 | 12 | TRBV6-2/TRBV6-3 | many | TRBD1 | TGTGCCAGCGACAGGGGGCAAAGCGAGCAGTTCTTC | CASDRGQSEQFF
TRBJ2-7 | 13 | TRBV5-1 | many | . | TGCGCCAGCAGCTTGCGGGGTACCTACGAGCAGTACTTC | CASSLRGTYEQYF
TRBJ1-2 | 13 | TRBV10-3 | many | TRBD1 | TGTGCCATTCGACAGGGCCGTAACTATGGCTACACCTTC | CAIRQGRNYGYTF
TRBJ2-7 | 14 | TRBV20-1 | many | TRBD1 | TGCAGTGCTAGAGTGGGACAGGGGAGGTACGAGCAGTACTTC | CSARVGQGRYEQYF
TRBJ1-2 | 15 | TRBV5-1 | many | TRBD1 | TGCGCCAGCCTCCCCACTCCGGGACAGGACTATGGCTACACCTTC | CASLPTPGQDYGYTF
TRBJ2-7 | 16 | TRBV3-1 | many | TRBD1 | TGTGCCAGCAGCCACTTTCCGGGACAGGGGGAATACGAGCAGTACTTC | CASSHFPGQGEYEQYF
TRBJ1-3 | 13 | TRBV12-3/TRBV12-4 | many | . | TGTGCCAGCAGTCGACAGTATGGAAACACCATATATTTT | CASSRQYGNTIYF
TRBJ2-1 | 15 | TRBV5-1 | many | TRBD2 | TGCGCCAGCAGTGTATCGGGGGGGGCTTACAATGAGCAGTTCTTC | CASSVSGGAYNEQFF
TRBJ2-1 | 13 | TRBV7-2 | many | . | TGTGCCAGCAGCTTTAGTCAGAACAATGAGCAGTTCTTC | CASSFSQNNEQFF
TRBJ2-1 | 12 | TRBV19 | many | . | TGTGCCCGGGGCCCCCCACGCCCTGAGCAGTTCTTC | CARGPPRPEQFF
TRBJ2-5 | 16 | TRBV7-9 | . | TRBD2 | TGTGCCAGCAGCCTGGCTAGCGGGGGCATACAAGAGACCCAGTACTTC | CASSLASGGIQETQYF
TRBJ2-7 | 16 | TRBV9 | many | TRBD1 | TGTGCCAGCAGCGCGGGGACAGGGAACCTTGCCTACGAGCAGTACTTC | CASSAGTGNLAYEQYF
TRBJ1-1 | 13 | TRBV5-1 | many | TRBD1 | TGCGCCAGCAGCTTGGAACAGGGGGGTGAAGCTTTCTTT | CASSLEQGGEAFF
TRBJ2-1 | 17 | TRBV5-6 | many | TRBD2 | TGTGCCAGCAGCTTGCTGGGCGGGGGTCGTACTTTTATGGAGCAGTTCTTC | CASSLLGGGRTFMEQFF
TRBJ1-1 | 14 | TRBV7-2 | many | . | TGTGCCAGCAGCTTGTTGGGGGGTCACACTGAAGCTTTCTTT | CASSLLGGHTEAFF
TRBJ2-3 | 16 | TRBV20-1 | few | TRBD2 | TGCAGTGCGCCCCCGGGGGGGCATGGTTTGGGAGATACGCAGTATTTT | CSAPPGGHGLGDTQYF
TRBJ2-2 | 13 | TRBV28 | many | . | TGTGCCAGCAGTCCGTGGGGGGCCGGGGAGCTGTTTTTT | CASSPWGAGELFF